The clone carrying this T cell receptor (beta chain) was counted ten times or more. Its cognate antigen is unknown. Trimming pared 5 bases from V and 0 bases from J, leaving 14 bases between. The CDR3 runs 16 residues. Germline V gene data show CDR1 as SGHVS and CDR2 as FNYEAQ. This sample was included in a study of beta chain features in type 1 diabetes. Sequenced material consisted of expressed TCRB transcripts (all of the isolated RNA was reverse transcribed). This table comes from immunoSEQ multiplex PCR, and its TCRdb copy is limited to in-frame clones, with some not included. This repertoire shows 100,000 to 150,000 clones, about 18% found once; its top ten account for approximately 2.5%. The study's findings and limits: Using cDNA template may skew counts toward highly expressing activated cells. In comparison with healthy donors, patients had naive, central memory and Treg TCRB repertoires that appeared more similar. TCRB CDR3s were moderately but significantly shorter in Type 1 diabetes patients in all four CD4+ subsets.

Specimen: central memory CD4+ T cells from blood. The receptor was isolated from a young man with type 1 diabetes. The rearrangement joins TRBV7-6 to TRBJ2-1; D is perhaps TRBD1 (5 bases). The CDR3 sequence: CASSMDIPSSYNEQFF. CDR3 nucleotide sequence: TGTGCCAGCAGCATGGACATACCGAGCTCCTACAATGAGCAGTTCTTC.